The 6 T cell receptor beta chains below come from one sample, sequenced in a study of CD8+ T cells in alopecia areata. Sorting used CD4, CD8alpha, NKG2D, NKG2ACE and other markers on pooled cutaneous lymph node cells. RNA was isolated and reverse transcribed to cDNA, the sequencing template. Sequencing was performed with immunoSEQ multiplex PCR; in TCRdb, only in-frame clones are kept and a portion is missing. The table lists some 18,000 clones, no singletons, with about 32% in the top ten. The sequencing sample was made of CD8+ T cells sorted from a lymph node. The receptors shown here come from a C3H/HeJ mouse with alopecia areata. These mice share the MHC haplotype H2-k.

This clone was counted a few times. Genes and germline come from the mouse. Coverage ceases 4 residues before the CDR3 finishes, and the germline J gene fills in the end. The chain combines TRBV17 with TRBJ1-1; 10 bases fit TRBD1. The V segment lost 4 bases and the J segment 3 bases; nucleotides outside the gene matches: 8. CDR3 length: 16 residues. CDR1 MNHDT and CDR2 YYDKIL come from the germline V gene. CDR3 region: CASSTLTGGADTEVFF. The sequenced part of the CDR3 DNA is TGTGCTAGCAGTACCCTGACAGGGGGCGCGGACACA.

A few counts support this clone. Gene names are mouse gene names. The sequence runs out 4 residues before the end of the CDR3; the remainder is reconstructed from the germline J gene. The chain couples TRBV19 to TRBJ2-4, with D unclear. The CDR3 sequence is 13 residues long. Germline values: CDR1 FNHDT, CDR2 SITEND (reference sequence). Deletions cut 2 bases from V and 1 base from J, with 5 bases between. The CDR3 DNA, read in part, is TGTGCCAGCAGTATTACAGGTCAAAAC. Its translation is CASSITGQN. The complete CDR3 reads CASSITGQNTLYF.

In its sample, this clone was seen many times. Gene names denote mouse genes. Coverage ceases 4 residues before the CDR3 finishes, and the germline J gene fills in the end. The chain is built from TRBV13-3 and TRBJ2-5; 8 nucleotides agree with TRBD2. This CDR3 is built from 12 residues. The germline gives CDR1 NNHDY, CDR2 SYVADS. This CDR3 is CASSWGEDTQYF. CDR3 DNA (partial): TGTGCCAGCAGCTGGGGGGAAGAC.

There are a few counts of this clone. Gene names and germline match the mouse. The CDR3 extends 4 residues past the end of the read, so its final part is completed from the germline J gene. This chain links TRBV19 with TRBJ2-1; a possible D gene is TRBD2 (7 bases). Germline loops: CDR1 FNHDT, CDR2 SITEND (reference sequence). CDR3 size: 14 residues. Trimming stripped 4 bases from V and 3 bases from J, with 11 bases between. CDR3 amino acids: CASSSRGGYAEQFF. CDR3 DNA (partial): TGTGCCAGCAGTTCAAGGGGGGGCTATGCT.

This clone was detected many times. Mouse names are used for the genes. From the germline J gene comes the end of the CDR3, since the read stops 4 residues before it. V is TRBV13-3 and J is TRBJ1-1; TRBD1 matches 12 bases. In germline, CDR1 is NNHDY, CDR2 SYVADS. This CDR3 contains 14 residues. The CDR3 bases that were read are TGTGCCAGCAGTGATGGGGACAGGGGGCGA. Encoded protein: CASSDGDRGR. The full-length CDR3 reads as CASSDGDRGREVFF.

Turning to this clone: Gene names denote mouse genes. The CDR3 end lies 4 residues beyond the end of the read and is filled in from the germline J gene. The chain joins TRBV19 to TRBJ1-1; possible D gene TRBD1, 5 bases. Germline V gene data show CDR1 as FNHDT and CDR2 as SITEND (reference sequence). The CDR3 sequence is 12 residues long. The CDR3 reads CASSIGTKEVFF. The CDR3 DNA, read in part, is TGTGCCAGCAGTATAGGGACAAAA. The complete variable domain, with remaining parts taken from reference TRBV19 and TRBJ1-1, reads GGIITQTPKFLIGQEGQKLTLKCQQNFNHDTMYWYRQDSGKGLRLIYYSITENDLQKGDLSEGYDASREKKSSFSLTVTSAQKNEMAVFLCASSIGTKEVFFGKGTRLTVV.